This TCR beta chain was identified in a study of T cell responses to AZD1222 COVID-19 vaccine. Findings and limits, study-wide: Clonal diversity was possibly underestimated, and white British individuals and females predominated among donors. Baseline seropositivity characterized only a handful of AZD1222 recipients. Every sample of the repertoires postdated the peak T cell response. A rise in Spike-specific TCR breadth and depth followed two AZD1222 doses.

The CDR3 loop spans 16 amino acids. The J segment lost 2 bases and the V segment lost 8 bases, leaving 12 bases of the junction unmatched. Germline loops: CDR1 MGHDK, CDR2 SYGVNS. Comment on this clone: Its antigen remains unknown.

Clones were sequenced by immunoSEQ multiplex PCR, and TCRdb holds only the in-frame ones, with some missing. Of about 120,000 clones in the sample, approximately 90% were seen once. This specimen was peripheral blood, taken on day 0 of AZD1222 vaccination. The sequence was obtained from an adult in good health. This chain links TRBV25-1 with TRBJ2-3, with 8 positions matching TRBD2. The DNA of the CDR3 is TGTGCCAGCGCCCCCATAGCGGGGTGGGACACAGATACGCAGTATTTT. Translated, it gives CASAPIAGWDTDTQYF.